This T cell receptor (beta chain) was identified during a study of identifying expanded T cells in peripheral blood. The protocol was immunoSEQ multiplex PCR, while the TCRdb copy is restricted to in-frame clones and leaves out a portion. The sample carries 75,000 to 95,000 clones, roughly 90% recorded once. The clonotype originates from a person between 18 and 75 years old in good health. The sequencing input was blood.

In nucleotides, the CDR3 is TGTGCCAGTTCTCCGTCAGCGGGAGGTAATGAGCAGTTCTTC. Encoded protein: CASSPSAGGNEQFF. V and J are TRBV19 and TRBJ2-1, with TRBD2 matching over 9 bases. This CDR3 spans 14 amino acids. The ends lost 8 bases at V and 7 bases at J; junction bases unmatched: 9. Germline V gene data show CDR1 as LNHDA and CDR2 as SQIVND (reference sequence).